Below, one TCR beta chain is given with its context. These data belong to a study of blood T cell repertoires in COVID-19. Study details: Acute-phase and convalescent COVID-19 samples originated in the United States, Italy and Spain. PBMCs, B-cell-depleted T cells, or T cells were the source of the cDNA or gDNA that made up the material.

The authors' processing: Scientists estimated how many nucleated cells there were by amplifying reference gene primers. The table came from immunoSEQ multiplex PCR; TCRdb's copy has only in-frame clones and leaves some out. The V and J calls and the clone size are those of that table, but D and trimming were determined from the DNA. In the table there are about 180,000 clones, about 86% of which are singletons. This CDR3 comprises 13 residues. Germline V gene data show CDR1 as SGHAT and CDR2 as FQNNGV. The junction had 6 bases not matched to a gene; V was cut back by 6 bases and J by 5 bases. This sequence joins TRBV11-2 and TRBJ2-7, with 8 positions matching TRBD1. Material for sequencing was peripheral blood. This receptor was obtained from a woman between 25 and 40 years old with active or convalescent COVID-19. The CDR3 loop reads CASRNRGQDEQYF. As DNA, the CDR3 is TGTGCCAGCAGAAACAGGGGACAGGACGAGCAGTACTTC.